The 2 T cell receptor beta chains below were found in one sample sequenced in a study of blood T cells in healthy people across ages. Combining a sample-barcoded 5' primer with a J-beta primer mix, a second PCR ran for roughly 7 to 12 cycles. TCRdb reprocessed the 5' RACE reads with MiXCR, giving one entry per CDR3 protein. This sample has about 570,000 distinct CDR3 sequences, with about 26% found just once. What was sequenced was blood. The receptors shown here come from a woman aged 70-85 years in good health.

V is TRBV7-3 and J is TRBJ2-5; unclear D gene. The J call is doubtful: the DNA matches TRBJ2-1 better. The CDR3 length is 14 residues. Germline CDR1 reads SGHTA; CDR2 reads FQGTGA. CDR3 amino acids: CASSLLGLDNEQFF. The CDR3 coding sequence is TGTGCCAGCAGCTTATTGGGCCTGGACAATGAGCAGTTCTTC.

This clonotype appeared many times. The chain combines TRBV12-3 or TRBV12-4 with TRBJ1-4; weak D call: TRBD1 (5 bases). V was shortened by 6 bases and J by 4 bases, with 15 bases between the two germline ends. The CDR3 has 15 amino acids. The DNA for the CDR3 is TGTGCCAGCAGGCAGGGAGTGCTCCATAATGAAAAACTGTTTTTT. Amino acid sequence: CASRQGVLHNEKLFF.